This T cell receptor beta chain originates from a study of cytomegalovirus exposure and HLA in healthy donors. Measured with immunoSEQ multiplex PCR; TCRdb has only the in-frame clones, and not every one. This table holds roughly 80,000 clones, 94% found once. Trimming left V 5 bases short and J 4 bases short, with 8 bases between. The CDR3 is made up of 12 amino acids. The germline V gene encodes CDR1 SGHTA and CDR2 FQGNSA. Of note for this clone: Its antigen is as yet unknown.

Study-wide points: A classifier reportedly called cytomegalovirus status with high sensitivity and specificity. Specific recognition of CMV antigens was confirmed in vitro for a few chains (all CMV-associated). The TCR clusters that emerged in the first cohort tended, a later analysis found, to co-occur in the 120 validation repertoires.

The donors belonged to the roughly 130-subject validation cohort, separate from the approximately 670-subject first cohort. Sequenced: PBMCs. The gene calls are TRBV7-2 and TRBJ1-2; D call uncertain. This clonotype was obtained from a woman between 18 and 29 years old in good health and CMV-seropositive. CDR3 in DNA: TGTGCCAGCAGCGGCTCTTTCTATGGCTACACCTTC. Its protein product is CASSGSFYGYTF.